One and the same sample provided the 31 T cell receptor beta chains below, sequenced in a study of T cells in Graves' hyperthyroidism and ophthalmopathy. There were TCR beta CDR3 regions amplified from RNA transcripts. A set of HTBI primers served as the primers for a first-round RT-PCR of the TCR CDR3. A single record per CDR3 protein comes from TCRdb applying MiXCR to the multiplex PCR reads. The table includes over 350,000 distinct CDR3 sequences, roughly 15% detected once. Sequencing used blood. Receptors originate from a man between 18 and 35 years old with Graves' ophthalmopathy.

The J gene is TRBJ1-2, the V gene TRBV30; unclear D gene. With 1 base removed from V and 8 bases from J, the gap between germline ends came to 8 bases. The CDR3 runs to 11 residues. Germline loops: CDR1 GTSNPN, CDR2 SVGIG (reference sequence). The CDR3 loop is CAWSGRLGYTF. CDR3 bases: TGTGCCTGGAGTGGAAGGTTGGGCTACACCTTC.

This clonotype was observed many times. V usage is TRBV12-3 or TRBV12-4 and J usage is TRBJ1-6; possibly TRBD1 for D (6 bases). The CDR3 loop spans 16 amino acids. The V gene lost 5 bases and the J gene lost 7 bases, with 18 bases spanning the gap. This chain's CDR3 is CASSPRTAPQNSPLHF. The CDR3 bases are TGTGCCAGCAGTCCCCGGACAGCTCCTCAAAATTCACCCCTCCACTTT.

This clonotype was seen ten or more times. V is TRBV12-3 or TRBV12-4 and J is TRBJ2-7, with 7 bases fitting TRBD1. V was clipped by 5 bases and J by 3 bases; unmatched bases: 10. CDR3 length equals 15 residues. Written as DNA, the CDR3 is TGTGCCAGCAGTCGCCACCGGGACAGAGACTACGAGCAGTACTTC. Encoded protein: CASSRHRDRDYEQYF.

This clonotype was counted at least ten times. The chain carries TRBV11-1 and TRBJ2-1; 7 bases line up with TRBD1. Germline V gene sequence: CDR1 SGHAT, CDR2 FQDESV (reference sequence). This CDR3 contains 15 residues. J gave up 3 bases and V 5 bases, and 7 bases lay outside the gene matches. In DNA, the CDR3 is TGTGCCAGCAGCCGAACCGGGACAGACTACAATGAGCAGTTCTTC. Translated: CASSRTGTDYNEQFF.

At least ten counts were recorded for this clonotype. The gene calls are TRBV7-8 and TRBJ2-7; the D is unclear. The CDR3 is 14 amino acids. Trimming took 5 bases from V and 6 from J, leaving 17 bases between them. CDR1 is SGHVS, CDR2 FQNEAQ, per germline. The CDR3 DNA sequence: TGTGCCAGCAGCCCCGGCGTGATAGCCCTCGAGCAGTACTTC. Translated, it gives CASSPGVIALEQYF.

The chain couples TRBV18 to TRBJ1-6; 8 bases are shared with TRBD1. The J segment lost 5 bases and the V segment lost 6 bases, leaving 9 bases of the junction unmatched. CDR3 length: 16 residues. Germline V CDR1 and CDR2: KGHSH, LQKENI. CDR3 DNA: TGTGCCAGCTCTCAATCGAGACAGGGGCATAATTCACCCCTCCACTTT. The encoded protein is CASSQSRQGHNSPLHF.

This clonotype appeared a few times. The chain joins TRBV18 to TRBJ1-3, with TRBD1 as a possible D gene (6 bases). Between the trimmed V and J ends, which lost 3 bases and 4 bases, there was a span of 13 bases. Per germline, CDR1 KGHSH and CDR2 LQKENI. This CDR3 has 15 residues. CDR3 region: CASSPSGAGGNTIYF. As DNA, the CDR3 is TGTGCCAGCTCACCCTCAGGGGCCGGAGGAAACACCATATATTTT.

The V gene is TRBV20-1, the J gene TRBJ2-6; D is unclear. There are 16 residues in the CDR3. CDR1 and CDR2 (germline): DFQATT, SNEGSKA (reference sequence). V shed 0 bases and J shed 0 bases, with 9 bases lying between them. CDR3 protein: CSARDWLVSGANVLTF. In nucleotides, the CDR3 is TGCAGTGCTAGAGATTGGTTGGTCTCTGGGGCCAACGTCCTGACTTTC.

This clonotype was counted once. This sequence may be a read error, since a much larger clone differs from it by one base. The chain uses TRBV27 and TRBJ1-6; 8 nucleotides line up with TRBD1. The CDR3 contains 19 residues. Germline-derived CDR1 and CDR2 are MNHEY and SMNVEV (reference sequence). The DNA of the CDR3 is TGTGCCAGCAGTTCCCGAATCGCGGCAGGGGGCTCCTATAATCCACCCCTCCACTTT. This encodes CASSSRIAAGGSYNPPLHF.

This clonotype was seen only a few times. The chain's CDR3 is CASSSGTYNEQFF. The CDR3 coding sequence is TGTGCCAGCAGCTCCGGGACCTACAATGAGCAGTTCTTC. The rearrangement links TRBV5-6 to TRBJ2-1; a weak D match, TRBD2 (5 bases). Germline CDR1 is SGHDT and CDR2 is YYEEEE. V shed 3 bases and J shed 2 bases, with 6 bases lying between them. The CDR3 totals 13 residues.

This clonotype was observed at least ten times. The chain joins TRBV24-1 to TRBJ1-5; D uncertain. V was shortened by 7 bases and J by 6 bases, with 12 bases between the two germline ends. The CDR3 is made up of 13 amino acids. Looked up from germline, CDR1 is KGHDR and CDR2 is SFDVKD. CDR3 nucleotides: TGTGCCACCAGCAGCCTAGAAGGTCAGCCCCAGCATTTT. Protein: CATSSLEGQPQHF.

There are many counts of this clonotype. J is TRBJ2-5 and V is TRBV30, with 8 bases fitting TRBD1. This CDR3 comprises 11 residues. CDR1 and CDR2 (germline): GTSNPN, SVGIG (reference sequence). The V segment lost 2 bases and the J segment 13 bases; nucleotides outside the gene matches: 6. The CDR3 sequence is CAWSLDRVRYF. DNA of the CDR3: TGTGCCTGGAGTTTGGACAGGGTAAGGTACTTC.

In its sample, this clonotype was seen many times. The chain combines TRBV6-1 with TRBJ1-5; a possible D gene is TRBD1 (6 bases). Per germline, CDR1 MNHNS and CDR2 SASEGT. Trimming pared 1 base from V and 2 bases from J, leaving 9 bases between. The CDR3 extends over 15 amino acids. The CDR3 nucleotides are TGTGCCAGCAGTGAAGAGGCAGGGGGCAATCAGCCCCAGCATTTT. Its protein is CASSEEAGGNQPQHF.

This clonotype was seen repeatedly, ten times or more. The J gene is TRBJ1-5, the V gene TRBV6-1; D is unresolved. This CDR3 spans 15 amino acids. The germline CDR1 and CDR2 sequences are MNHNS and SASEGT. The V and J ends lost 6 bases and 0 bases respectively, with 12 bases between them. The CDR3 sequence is CASRVGRNSNQPQHF. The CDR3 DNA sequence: TGTGCCAGCAGAGTTGGCAGAAATAGCAATCAGCCCCAGCATTTT.

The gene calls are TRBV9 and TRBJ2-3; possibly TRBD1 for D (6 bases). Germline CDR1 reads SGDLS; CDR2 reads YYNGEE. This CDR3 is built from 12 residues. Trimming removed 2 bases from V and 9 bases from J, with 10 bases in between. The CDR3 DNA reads TGTGCCAGCAGCGTTTACAGGGACACGCAGTATTTT. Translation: CASSVYRDTQYF.

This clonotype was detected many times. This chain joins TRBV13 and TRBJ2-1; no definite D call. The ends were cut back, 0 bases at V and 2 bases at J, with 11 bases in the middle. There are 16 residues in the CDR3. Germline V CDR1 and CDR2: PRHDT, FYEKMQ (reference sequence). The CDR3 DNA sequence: TGTGCCAGCAGCTTAGGAAGCGCCCCTGCCTACAATGAGCAGTTCTTC. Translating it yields CASSLGSAPAYNEQFF.

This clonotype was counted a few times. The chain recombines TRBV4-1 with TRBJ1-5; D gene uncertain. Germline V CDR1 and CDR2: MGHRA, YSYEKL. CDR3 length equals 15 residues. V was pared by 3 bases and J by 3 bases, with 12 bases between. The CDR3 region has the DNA TGCGCCAGCAGCCAGTTCCCGGGCGTCAATCAGCCCCAGCATTTT. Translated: CASSQFPGVNQPQHF.

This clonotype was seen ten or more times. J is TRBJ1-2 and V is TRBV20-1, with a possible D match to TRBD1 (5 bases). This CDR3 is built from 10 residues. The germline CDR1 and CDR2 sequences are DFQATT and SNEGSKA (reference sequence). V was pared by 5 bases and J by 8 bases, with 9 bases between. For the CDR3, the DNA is TGCAGTGCTCCCAGGGAGGGCTACACCTTC. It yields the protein CSAPREGYTF.

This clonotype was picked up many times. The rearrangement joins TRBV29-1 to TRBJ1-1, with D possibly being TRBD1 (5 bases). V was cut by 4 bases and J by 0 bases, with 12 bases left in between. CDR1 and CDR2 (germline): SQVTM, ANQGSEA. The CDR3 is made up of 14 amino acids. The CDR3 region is CSVAVTALNTEAFF. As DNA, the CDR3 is TGCAGCGTTGCCGTGACAGCTTTGAACACTGAAGCTTTCTTT.

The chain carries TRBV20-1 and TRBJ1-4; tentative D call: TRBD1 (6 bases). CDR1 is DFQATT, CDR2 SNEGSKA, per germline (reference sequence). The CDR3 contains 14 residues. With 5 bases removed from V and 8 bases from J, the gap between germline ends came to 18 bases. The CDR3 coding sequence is TGCAGTGCTTACTACAGGGAAGGGGGGGAAAAACTGTTTTTT. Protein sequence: CSAYYREGGEKLFF.

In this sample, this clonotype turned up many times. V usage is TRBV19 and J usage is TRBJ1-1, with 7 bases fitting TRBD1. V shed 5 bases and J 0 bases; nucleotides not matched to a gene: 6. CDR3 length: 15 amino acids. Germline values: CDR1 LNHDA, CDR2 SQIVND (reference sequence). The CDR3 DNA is TGTGCCAGTAGTCGGACAGGCGCCATGAACACTGAAGCTTTCTTT. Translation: CASSRTGAMNTEAFF.

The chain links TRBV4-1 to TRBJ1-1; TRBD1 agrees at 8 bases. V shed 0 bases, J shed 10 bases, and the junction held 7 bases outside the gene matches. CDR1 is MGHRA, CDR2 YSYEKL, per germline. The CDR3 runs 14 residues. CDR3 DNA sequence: TGCGCCAGCAGCCAAGAGGGGTTAACAGGGGGAGCTTTCTTT. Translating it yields CASSQEGLTGGAFF.

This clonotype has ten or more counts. Here the CDR3 DNA reads TGTGCCTGGAGTCCCACCAATGAGCAGTTCTTC. Translated: CAWSPTNEQFF. The V gene is TRBV30, the J gene TRBJ2-1, with D unclear. Looked up from germline, CDR1 is GTSNPN and CDR2 is SVGIG (reference sequence). V lost 2 bases and J lost 6, with 5 bases in between. This CDR3 region has 11 residues.

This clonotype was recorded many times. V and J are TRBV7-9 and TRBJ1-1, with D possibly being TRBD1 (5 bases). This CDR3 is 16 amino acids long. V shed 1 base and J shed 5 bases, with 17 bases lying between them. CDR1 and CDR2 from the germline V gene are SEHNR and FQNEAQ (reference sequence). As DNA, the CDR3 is TGTGCCAGCAGCTTAGGGTTTCTAGGCAGGGCGACTGAAGCTTTCTTT. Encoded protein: CASSLGFLGRATEAFF.

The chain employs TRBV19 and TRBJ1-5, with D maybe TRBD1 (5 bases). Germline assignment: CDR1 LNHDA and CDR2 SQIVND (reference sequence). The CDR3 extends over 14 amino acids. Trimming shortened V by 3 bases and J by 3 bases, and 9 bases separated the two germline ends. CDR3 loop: CASSIRDPNQPQHF. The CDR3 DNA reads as TGTGCCAGTAGTATCCGGGACCCCAATCAGCCCCAGCATTTT.

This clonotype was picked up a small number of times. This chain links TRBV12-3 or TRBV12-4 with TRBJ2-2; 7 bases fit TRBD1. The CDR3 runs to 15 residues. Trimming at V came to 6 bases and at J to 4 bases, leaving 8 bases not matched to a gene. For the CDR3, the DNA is TGTGCCAGCAGGATGACAGGGTTATTCACCGGGGAGCTGTTTTTT. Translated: CASRMTGLFTGELFF.

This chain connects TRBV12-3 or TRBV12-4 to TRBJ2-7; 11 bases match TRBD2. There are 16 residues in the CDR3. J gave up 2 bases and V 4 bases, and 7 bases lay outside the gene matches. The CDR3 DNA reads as TGTGCCAGCAGTTCCCCGGGACTAGCGGTCACCTACGAGCAGTACTTC. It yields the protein CASSSPGLAVTYEQYF.

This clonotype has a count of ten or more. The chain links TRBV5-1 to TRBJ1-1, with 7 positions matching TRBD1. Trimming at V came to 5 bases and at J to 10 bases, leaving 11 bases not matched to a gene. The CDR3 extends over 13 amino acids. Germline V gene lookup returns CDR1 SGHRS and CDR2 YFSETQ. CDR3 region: CASRGEGGERAFF. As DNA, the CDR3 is TGCGCCAGCAGGGGTGAAGGGGGCGAGAGAGCTTTCTTT.

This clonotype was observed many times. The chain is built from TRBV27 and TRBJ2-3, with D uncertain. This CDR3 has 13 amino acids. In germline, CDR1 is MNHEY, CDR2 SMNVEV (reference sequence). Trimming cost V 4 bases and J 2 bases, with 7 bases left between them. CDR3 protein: CASSWRITDTQYF. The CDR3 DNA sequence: TGTGCCAGCAGTTGGCGTATCACAGATACGCAGTATTTT.

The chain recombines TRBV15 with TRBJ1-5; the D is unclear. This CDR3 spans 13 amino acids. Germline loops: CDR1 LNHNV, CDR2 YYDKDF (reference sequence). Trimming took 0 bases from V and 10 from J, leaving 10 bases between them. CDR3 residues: CATSRDLGDPQHF. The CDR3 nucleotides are TGTGCCACCAGCAGAGATCTTGGCGATCCCCAGCATTTT.

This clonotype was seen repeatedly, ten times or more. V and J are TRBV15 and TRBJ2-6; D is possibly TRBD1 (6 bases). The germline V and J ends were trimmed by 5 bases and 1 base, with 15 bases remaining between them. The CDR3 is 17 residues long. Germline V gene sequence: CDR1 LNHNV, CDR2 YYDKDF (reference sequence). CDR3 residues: CATSQENTGSGANVLTF. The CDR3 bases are TGTGCCACCAGCCAGGAGAACACAGGGTCTGGGGCCAACGTCCTGACTTTC.